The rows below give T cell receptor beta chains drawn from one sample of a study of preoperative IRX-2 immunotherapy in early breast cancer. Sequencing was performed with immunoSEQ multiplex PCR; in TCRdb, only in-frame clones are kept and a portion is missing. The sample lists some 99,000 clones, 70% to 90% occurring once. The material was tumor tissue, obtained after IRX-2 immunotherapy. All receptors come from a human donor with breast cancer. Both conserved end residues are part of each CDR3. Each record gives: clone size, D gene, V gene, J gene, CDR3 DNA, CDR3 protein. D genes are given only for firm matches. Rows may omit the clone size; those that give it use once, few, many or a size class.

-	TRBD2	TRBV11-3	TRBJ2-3	TGTGCCAGCAGCGGGCGGACTAGCGGGGGAGATACGCAGTATTTT	CASSGRTSGGDTQYF
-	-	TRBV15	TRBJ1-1	TGTGCCACCAGTCAAGTAGAAATGCGGAACACTGAAGCTTTCTTT	CATSQVEMRNTEAFF
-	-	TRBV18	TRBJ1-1	TGTGCCAGCACCCCCGGCAAAGGGGACACTGAAGCTTTCTTT	CASTPGKGDTEAFF
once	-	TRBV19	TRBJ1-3	TGTGCCAGTAGTAGGGGCTCTGGAAACACCATATATTTT	CASSRGSGNTIYF
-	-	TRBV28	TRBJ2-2	TGTGCCAGCAGCCCTATCCTTGCCCACACCGGGGAGCTGTTTTTT	CASSPILAHTGELFF
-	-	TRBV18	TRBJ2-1	TGTGCCAGCTCACCCCAGGGCGATACCTACAATGAGCAGTTCTTC	CASSPQGDTYNEQFF
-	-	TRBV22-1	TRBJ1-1	TGTGCCTCAACTGGGAGAGTTAACACTGAAGCTTTCTTT	CASTGRVNTEAFF
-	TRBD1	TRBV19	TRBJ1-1	TGTGCCAGTAGTCCCTGGACAGGGGAGAACACTGAAGCTTTCTTT	CASSPWTGENTEAFF
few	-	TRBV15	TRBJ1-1	TGTGCCACCAGCAGAGAACTTCGTGTCAGTGAAGCTTTCTTT	CATSRELRVSEAFF
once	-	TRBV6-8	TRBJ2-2	TGTGCCAGCAGTTCCGTTTCGGGTAACGGGGAGCTGTTTTTT	CASSSVSGNGELFF
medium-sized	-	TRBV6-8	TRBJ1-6	TGTGCCACCCAAATGGGGGATTCACCCCTCCACTTT	CATQMGDSPLHF
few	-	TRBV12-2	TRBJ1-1	TGTGCCGGAATAACAGGGGGTAGGATGAACACTGAAGCTTTCTTT	CAGITGGRMNTEAFF